This T cell receptor beta chain was retrieved from a study of blood T cell repertoires in COVID-19. Study background: In each case, the material was cDNA or gDNA derived from T cells, B-cell-depleted T cells, or PBMCs.

There are 15 residues in the CDR3. Trimming removed 1 base from V and 1 base from J, with 10 bases in between. Per germline, CDR1 SGHVS and CDR2 FQNEAQ. Measured with immunoSEQ multiplex PCR; TCRdb has only the in-frame clones, and not every one. This table holds around 170,000 clones, around 83% found once. The clonotype comes from a woman in her seventies with COVID-19, enrolled during active disease. The sequenced sample consisted of peripheral blood. The chain uses TRBV7-8 and TRBJ1-1, with D unclear. DNA for the CDR3: TGTGCCAGCAGCTTAGAATCTGGGAGGAACACTGAAGCTTTCTTT. It encodes CASSLESGRNTEAFF.